A selection of T cell receptor beta chains follows, all from one sample in a study of beta chain features in type 1 diabetes. Some clones are missing from TCRdb's copy, which holds only in-frame ones; the method was immunoSEQ multiplex PCR. The table has about 700,000 clones, 13% seen once. The sequenced material came from naive CD4+ T cells from blood. The receptors originated from a man between 18 and 29 years old with type 1 diabetes. The conserved cysteine and the conserved F or W are not part of the CDR3 here. Where a row states a size, it is once, few, many or the class of an expanded clone; other rows omit it.

abundance: few
j_gene: TRBJ2-1
v_gene: TRBV7-9
len: 14
CDR3aa: ASSLESWGAYNEQF

abundance: few
j_gene: TRBJ2-5
v_gene: TRBV14
len: 12
CDR3aa: ASSQVAGGRPRY

abundance: few
j_gene: TRBJ1-1
v_gene: TRBV7-9
len: 11
CDR3aa: ASSLAAGEKAF

abundance: few
j_gene: TRBJ2-5
v_gene: TRBV7-2
len: 9
CDR3aa: ASSSLGGQY

abundance: .
j_gene: TRBJ1-2
v_gene: TRBV6-5
len: 12
CDR3aa: ASSYGTSNYGYT

abundance: .
j_gene: TRBJ2-7
v_gene: TRBV6-5
len: 13
CDR3aa: ASSYTGTLGSEQY

abundance: few
j_gene: TRBJ2-7
v_gene: TRBV29-1
len: 12
CDR3aa: SVLSDSSSYEQY

abundance: few
j_gene: TRBJ1-2
v_gene: TRBV30
len: 11
CDR3aa: AWSVRQNYGYT

abundance: few
j_gene: TRBJ1-6
v_gene: TRBV9
len: 12
CDR3aa: ASSPRTENSPLH

abundance: .
j_gene: TRBJ2-3
v_gene: TRBV7-3
len: 12
CDR3aa: ASSLTPSTDTQY

abundance: few
j_gene: TRBJ1-6
v_gene: TRBV5-1
len: 13
CDR3aa: ASTLQGPGNSPLH

abundance: few
j_gene: TRBJ2-7
v_gene: TRBV28
len: 12
CDR3aa: ASSQPVKNGEQY

abundance: few
j_gene: TRBJ2-1
v_gene: TRBV6-5
len: 13
CDR3aa: ASSYLAGERNEQF

abundance: few
j_gene: TRBJ1-5
v_gene: TRBV7-9
len: 13
CDR3aa: ASSSGPSMDQPQH

abundance: .
j_gene: TRBJ2-1
v_gene: TRBV9
len: 13
CDR3aa: ASSVHPGSDNEQF

abundance: few
j_gene: TRBJ1-5
v_gene: TRBV28
len: 13
CDR3aa: ASSLSGLGGQPQH

abundance: .
j_gene: TRBJ2-1
v_gene: TRBV29-1
len: 9
CDR3aa: SAVEGAASF

abundance: .
j_gene: TRBJ1-1
v_gene: TRBV10-3
len: 11
CDR3aa: ATSGQGATEAF

abundance: .
j_gene: TRBJ1-2
v_gene: TRBV19
len: 11
CDR3aa: ASSIGGSYGYT

abundance: .
j_gene: TRBJ2-1
v_gene: TRBV7-6
len: 13
CDR3aa: ASSASGSSYNEQF

abundance: few
j_gene: TRBJ1-4
v_gene: TRBV7-9
len: 11
CDR3aa: ASQGQDNEKLF

abundance: few
j_gene: TRBJ2-5
v_gene: TRBV2
len: 11
CDR3aa: ASSVVTLETQY

abundance: .
j_gene: TRBJ1-6
v_gene: TRBV9
len: 14
CDR3aa: ASSVGSDRADSPLH

abundance: .
j_gene: TRBJ1-6
v_gene: TRBV27
len: 13
CDR3aa: ASSLQQGARSPLH

abundance: few
j_gene: TRBJ1-1
v_gene: TRBV7-9
len: 12
CDR3aa: ASSLVARNTEAF

abundance: .
j_gene: TRBJ2-7
v_gene: TRBV12-5
len: 12
CDR3aa: ASGFPGPFYEQY

abundance: .
j_gene: TRBJ1-5
v_gene: TRBV2
len: 11
CDR3aa: ASNAQAYQPQH

abundance: few
j_gene: TRBJ2-7
v_gene: TRBV15
len: 11
CDR3aa: ATGEQSLLEQY

abundance: few
j_gene: TRBJ2-7
v_gene: TRBV6-5
len: 9
CDR3aa: ASSYEGEQY

abundance: .
j_gene: TRBJ1-6
v_gene: TRBV14
len: 12
CDR3aa: ASSHYTHNSPLH

abundance: .
j_gene: TRBJ1-1
v_gene: TRBV10-3
len: 11
CDR3aa: AGRGQQNTEAF

abundance: few
j_gene: TRBJ1-2
v_gene: TRBV29-1
len: 13
CDR3aa: SVEELRVRDYGYT

abundance: few
j_gene: TRBJ1-2
v_gene: TRBV2
len: 12
CDR3aa: ASRPAGTYYGYT

abundance: few
j_gene: TRBJ1-1
v_gene: TRBV5-1
len: 11
CDR3aa: ASRGQENTEAF

abundance: few
j_gene: TRBJ2-7
v_gene: TRBV7-2
len: 12
CDR3aa: ASSRSGGSYEQY

abundance: few
j_gene: TRBJ1-1
v_gene: TRBV7-9
len: 10
CDR3aa: ASSLVGSGAF

abundance: .
j_gene: TRBJ2-3
v_gene: TRBV7-9
len: 13
CDR3aa: ASTSYRGTSDTQY

abundance: .
j_gene: TRBJ2-3
v_gene: TRBV5-1
len: 13
CDR3aa: ASSLGDRETDTQY

abundance: .
j_gene: TRBJ1-6
v_gene: TRBV25-1
len: 11
CDR3aa: ASSEGTPSPLH

abundance: few
j_gene: TRBJ1-1
v_gene: TRBV5-1
len: 12
CDR3aa: ASSPRTPNTEAF

abundance: few
j_gene: TRBJ2-5
v_gene: TRBV6-7
len: 15
CDR3aa: ASSSSTIVAPQETQY

abundance: .
j_gene: TRBJ1-6
v_gene: TRBV30
len: 15
CDR3aa: AWSIGSGWSYNSPLH

abundance: .
j_gene: TRBJ2-3
v_gene: TRBV6-1
len: 11
CDR3aa: ASSVTRTDTQY

abundance: .
j_gene: TRBJ2-2
v_gene: TRBV5-1
len: 13
CDR3aa: ASATGTGHTGELF